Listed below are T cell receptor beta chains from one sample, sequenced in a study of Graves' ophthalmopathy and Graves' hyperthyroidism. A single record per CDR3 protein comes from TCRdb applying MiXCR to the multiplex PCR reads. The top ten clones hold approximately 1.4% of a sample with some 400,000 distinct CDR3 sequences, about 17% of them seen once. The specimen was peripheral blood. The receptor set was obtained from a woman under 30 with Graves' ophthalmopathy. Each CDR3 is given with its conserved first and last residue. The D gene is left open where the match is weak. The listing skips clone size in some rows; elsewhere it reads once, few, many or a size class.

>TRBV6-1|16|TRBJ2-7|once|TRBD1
TGTGCCAGCAGCCAAGGATTGGGACAGAAATCCTACGAGCAGTACTTC
CASSQGLGQKSYEQYF
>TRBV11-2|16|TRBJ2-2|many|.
TGTGCCAGCAGCCCAAGAGGAGGGTCGGGCACCGGGGAGCTGTTTTTT
CASSPRGGSGTGELFF
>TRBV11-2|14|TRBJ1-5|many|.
TGTGCCAGCAGCCCAGGGAATAGGAATCAGCCCCAGCATTTT
CASSPGNRNQPQHF
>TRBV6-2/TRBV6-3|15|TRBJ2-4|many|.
TGTGCCAGCAGAACTCAATGGCAGGGCGAAAACATTCAGTACTTC
CASRTQWQGENIQYF
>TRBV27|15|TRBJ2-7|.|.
TGTGCCAGCAGCCCCTCTGTCGTTCCTGGGGGCGAGCAGTACTTC
CASSPSVVPGGEQYF
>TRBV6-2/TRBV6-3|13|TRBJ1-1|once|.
TGTGCCAGCAGTCCCCTATTTGACAGAGAAGCTTTCTTT
CASSPLFDREAFF
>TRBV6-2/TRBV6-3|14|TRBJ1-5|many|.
TGTGCCAGCAGCTCCGGGACGTTCAATCAGCCCCAGCATTTT
CASSSGTFNQPQHF
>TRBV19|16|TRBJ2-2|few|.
TGTGCCAGTAGTATTTTCGGGACATCAAACACCGGGGAGCTGTTTTTT
CASSIFGTSNTGELFF
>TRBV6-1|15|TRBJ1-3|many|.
TGTGCCAGCACCCAAGGGTCAGGGGCCGGAAACACCATATATTTT
CASTQGSGAGNTIYF
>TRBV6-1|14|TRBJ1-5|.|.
TGTGCCAGCAGTGAATCGGGTTTCAATCAGCCCCAGCATTTT
CASSESGFNQPQHF
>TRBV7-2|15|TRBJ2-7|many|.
TGTGCCAGCAGCTTAGGTACGGCGCGGACCTACGAGCAGTACTTC
CASSLGTARTYEQYF
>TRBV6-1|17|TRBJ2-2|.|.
TGTGCCAGCAGCCGTGGGGAGGCGCACTCGAACACCGGGGAGCTGTTTTTT
CASSRGEAHSNTGELFF
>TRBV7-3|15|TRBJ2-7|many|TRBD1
TGTGCCAGCAGCCCGGGACAGGGGGTTGGATACGAGCAGTACTTC
CASSPGQGVGYEQYF
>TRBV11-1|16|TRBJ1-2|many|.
TGTGCCAGCAGCAACTACCCATTGACTGCAGGCGGCGGCTACACCTTC
CASSNYPLTAGGGYTF
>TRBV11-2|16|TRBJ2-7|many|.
TGTGCCAGCAGCTCCCACGGGGGGCCAAGGACCTACGAGCAGTACTTC
CASSSHGGPRTYEQYF
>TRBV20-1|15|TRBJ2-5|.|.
TGCAGTGCTAGAGATGGAGGGCGGGGCGGGGAGACCCAGTACTTC
CSARDGGRGGETQYF
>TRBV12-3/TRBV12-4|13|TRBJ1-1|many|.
TGTGCCAGTAGAGTAGGGGCGAACACTGAAGCTTTCTTT
CASRVGANTEAFF
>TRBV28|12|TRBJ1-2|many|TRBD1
TGTGCCAGCTACGGGACAGCTTATGGCTACACCTTC
CASYGTAYGYTF
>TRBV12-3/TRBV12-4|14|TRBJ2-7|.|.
TGTGCCAGCAGTTTAAGTCTCGGCGCCTACGAGCAGCACTTC
CASSLSLGAYEQHF
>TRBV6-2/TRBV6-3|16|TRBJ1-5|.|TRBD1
TGTGCCAGCAGTCCCCCGGGACAGGGAAGTAATCAGCCCCAGCATTTT
CASSPPGQGSNQPQHF
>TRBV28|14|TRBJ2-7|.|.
TGTGCCAGCAGAGGCCTAGCCCGTGCCTACGAGCAGTACTTC
CASRGLARAYEQYF
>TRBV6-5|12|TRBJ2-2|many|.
TGTGCCAGCAATCCAAACACCGGGGAGCTGTTTTTT
CASNPNTGELFF
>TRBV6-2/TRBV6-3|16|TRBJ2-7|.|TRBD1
TGTGCCAGCAGTCACCCGGGACAGGTGCGCTCCTACGAGCAGTACTTC
CASSHPGQVRSYEQYF
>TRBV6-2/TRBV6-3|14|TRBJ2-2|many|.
TGTGCCCACAGTGGCCCAAGGGACACCGGGGAGCTGTTTTTT
CAHSGPRDTGELFF
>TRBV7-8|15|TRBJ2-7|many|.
TGTGCCAGCAGCGCCGACTTATCTTCCTCCTACGAGCAGTACTTC
CASSADLSSSYEQYF
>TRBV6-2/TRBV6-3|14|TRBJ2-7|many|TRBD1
TGTGCCAGCAGTTGGGACAGGGAACTCGATGAGCAGTACTTC
CASSWDRELDEQYF
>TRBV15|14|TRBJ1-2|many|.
TGTGCCACCAGCAGAGGGTCTACAGGAGTTGGCTACACCTTC
CATSRGSTGVGYTF
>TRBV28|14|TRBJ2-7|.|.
TGTGCCAGCAGTTTATCAGGGGCCTTCTACGAGCAGTACTTC
CASSLSGAFYEQYF
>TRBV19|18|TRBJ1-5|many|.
TGTGCCAGTAGTATGGATGCCTTGGGGTCGACCGGCAATCAGCCCCAGCATTTT
CASSMDALGSTGNQPQHF
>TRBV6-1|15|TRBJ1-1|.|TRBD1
TGTGCCAGCACTCCGGGACAGATTATGAACACTGAAGCTTTCTTT
CASTPGQIMNTEAFF
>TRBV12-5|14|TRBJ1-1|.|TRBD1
TGTGCTAGTGGTCGACAGGGATCGAGAACTGAAGCTTTCTTT
CASGRQGSRTEAFF
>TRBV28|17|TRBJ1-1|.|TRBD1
TGTGCCAGCAGTCCAAACTCGGGACAGACCATGAACACTGAAGCTTTCTTT
CASSPNSGQTMNTEAFF
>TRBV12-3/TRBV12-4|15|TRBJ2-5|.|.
TGTGCCAGCAGTTTAACCGCGGGCGGCTCGGAGACCCAGTACTTC
CASSLTAGGSETQYF
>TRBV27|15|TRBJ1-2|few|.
TGTGCCAGCAGTTTACTCGGACAAAAGGGGTATGGCTACACCTTC
CASSLLGQKGYGYTF
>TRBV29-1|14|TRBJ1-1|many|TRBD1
TGCAGCGTTGGCTATGGACAGGGGATGTCTGAAGCTTTCTTT
CSVGYGQGMSEAFF
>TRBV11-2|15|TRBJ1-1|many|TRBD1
TGTGCCAGCAGCCCTCCCGGGACAGGGGATACTGAAGCTTTCTTT
CASSPPGTGDTEAFF
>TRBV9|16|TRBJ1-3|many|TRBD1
TGTGCCAGCAGCGACGACCAGGGACAGGGGTTAAACACCATATATTTT
CASSDDQGQGLNTIYF